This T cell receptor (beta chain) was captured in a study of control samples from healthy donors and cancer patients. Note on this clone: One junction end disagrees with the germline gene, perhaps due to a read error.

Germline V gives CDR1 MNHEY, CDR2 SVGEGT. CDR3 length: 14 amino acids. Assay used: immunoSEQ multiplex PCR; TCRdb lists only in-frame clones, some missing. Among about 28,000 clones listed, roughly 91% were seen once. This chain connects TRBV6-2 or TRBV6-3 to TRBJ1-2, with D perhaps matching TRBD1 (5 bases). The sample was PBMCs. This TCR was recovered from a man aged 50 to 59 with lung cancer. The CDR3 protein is CTSSYAGLGDGYTF. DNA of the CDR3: TGTACCAGCAGTTACGCAGGGCTTGGAGATGGCTACACCTTC.